These 26 T cell receptor beta chains originate from one sample sequenced in a study of T cell clusters in autoimmune cytopenias. Some 39,000 genome equivalents of blood DNA were amplified for TRB. One tube held mixed TRB-A and TRB-B primer pools for touch-down PCR. TCRdb reprocessed the multiplex PCR reads and reports one entry per CDR3 protein, with no DNA. Its table records around 6,300 distinct CDR3 sequences. These data also featured in a second study, about T cell repertoires in aging, cancer and after chemotherapy.

The sequenced sample was peripheral blood. These receptors all come from a human donor in good health.

This chain links TRBV29-1 with TRBJ2-1; TCRdb's D call, TRBD2, is unchecked because there is no DNA. There are 16 residues in the CDR3. Germline V gene lookup returns CDR1 SQVTM and CDR2 ANQGSEA. The CDR3: CSVEGGGTSGYNEQFF.

This clonotype shows up as medium-sized by frequency. The V gene is TRBV29-1, the J gene TRBJ2-7; the D call of TRBD2 rests on TCRdb alone, since no DNA is present to check it. The length of the CDR3 is 14 residues. In germline, CDR1 is SQVTM, CDR2 ANQGSEA. CDR3 in amino acids: CSVQGGIHSYEQYF.

This rearrangement joins TRBV18 to TRBJ2-7; the TCRdb call, TRBD1, lacks DNA for checking. Germline V CDR1 and CDR2: KGHSH, LQKENI. This CDR3 contains 16 residues. CDR3 protein: CASSPPDRGTTYEQYF.

The rearrangement joins TRBV6-5 to TRBJ2-7; no DNA is available, so the TRBD2 call from TCRdb remains unchecked. This CDR3 region has 13 residues. Germline V lookup: CDR1 MNHEY, CDR2 SVGAGI. The CDR3 spells CASSYGGGAEQYF.

This clonotype is labeled medium-sized based on frequency. V is TRBV11-1 and J is TRBJ2-1; no DNA is available, so the TRBD2 call from TCRdb remains unchecked. Germline-derived CDR1 and CDR2 are SGHAT and FQDESV (reference sequence). The CDR3 is 12 residues long. CDR3 loop: CASSFGGDEQFF.

The V and J genes are TRBV7-9 and TRBJ2-3; the D gene TCRdb calls, TRBD2, cannot be checked with no DNA. The germline V gene has CDR1 SEHNR and CDR2 FQNEAQ (reference sequence). There are 16 residues in the CDR3. CDR3 region: CASSLPTSGGTDTQYF.

This clonotype is identified as medium-sized from frequency. V usage is TRBV5-4 and J usage is TRBJ2-3; there is no DNA to check the TCRdb D call of TRBD2. The CDR3 has 15 residues. CDR1 and CDR2 from the germline V gene are SGHNT and YYREEE (reference sequence). CDR3 amino acids: CASSGSGGASITQYF.

The J gene is TRBJ2-7, the V gene TRBV30; with no DNA, the TCRdb D assignment of TRBD1 cannot be verified. The germline gives CDR1 GTSNPN, CDR2 SVGIG (reference sequence). The CDR3 has 15 amino acids. CDR3 sequence reads: CAWSPGQLLTYQQYF.

The chain links TRBV12-3 or TRBV12-4 to TRBJ2-1; the D gene TCRdb calls, TRBD1, cannot be checked with no DNA. CDR3 length equals 13 residues. The CDR3: CASRWDGVNEQFF.

The V call is TRBV19, the J call TRBJ2-3; TCRdb reports TRBD1, a call that lacks DNA to check it against. This CDR3 is 14 amino acids long. CDR1 is LNHDA and CDR2 is SQIVND in the germline V gene (reference sequence). The CDR3: CASSILGGVDTQYF. Filled out from reference TRBV19 and TRBJ2-3, the complete variable domain reads DGGITQSPKYLFRKEGQNVTLSCEQNLNHDAMYWYRQDPGQGLRLIYYSQIVNDFQKGDIAEGYSVSREKKESFPLTVTSAQKNPTAFYLCASSILGGVDTQYFGPGTRLTVL.

CDR3: CASSTGLGGETQYF. V gene TRBV6-1 combines with J gene TRBJ2-5; with no DNA, the TCRdb D assignment of TRBD2 cannot be verified. The CDR3 is 14 amino acids. Germline V gene data show CDR1 as MNHNS and CDR2 as SASEGT.

The genes are TRBV6-4 and TRBJ2-2. CDR1 is MRHNA and CDR2 is SNTAGT in the germline V gene. This CDR3 has 14 amino acids. The CDR3 protein is CASSDSSDTGELFF.

The chain carries TRBV11-1 and TRBJ2-3; the D gene TCRdb calls, TRBD2, cannot be checked with no DNA. Germline lookup yields CDR1 SGHAT and CDR2 FQDESV (reference sequence). This CDR3 comprises 17 residues. The CDR3 spells CASSLLRQGLSTDTQYF.

V gene TRBV5-4 combines with J gene TRBJ2-7; there is no DNA to check the TCRdb D call of TRBD2. The CDR3 is made up of 14 amino acids. In germline, CDR1 is SGHNT, CDR2 YYREEE (reference sequence). The CDR3 loop reads CASSLGETSHEQYF.

The chain links TRBV7-9 to TRBJ2-7. This CDR3 comprises 11 residues. Germline assignment: CDR1 SEHNR and CDR2 FQNEAQ (reference sequence). This CDR3 reads CASSRTYEQYF.

The chain has TRBV30 and TRBJ1-3. Per the germline V gene, CDR1 is GTSNPN and CDR2 is SVGIG (reference sequence). CDR3 size: 14 residues. The CDR3 region is CAWRGTATGNTIYF. The full variable domain, in which reference TRBV30 and TRBJ1-3 provide the parts outside the CDR3, is SQTIHQWPATLVQPVGSPLSLECTVEGTSNPNLYWYRQAAGRGLQLLFYSVGIGQISSEVPQNLSASRPQDRQFILSSKKLLLSDSGFYLCAWRGTATGNTIYFGEGSWLTVV.

This chain joins TRBV30 and TRBJ1-1. The germline V gene has CDR1 GTSNPN and CDR2 SVGIG (reference sequence). The CDR3 loop spans 12 amino acids. The CDR3 loop is CAWSVGNTEAFF. Drawing the rest from reference TRBV30 and TRBJ1-1, the complete variable domain is SQTIHQWPATLVQPVGSPLSLECTVEGTSNPNLYWYRQAAGRGLQLLFYSVGIGQISSEVPQNLSASRPQDRQFILSSKKLLLSDSGFYLCAWSVGNTEAFFGQGTRLTVV.

This chain joins TRBV6-2 or TRBV6-3 and TRBJ1-4; TCRdb reports TRBD1, a call that lacks DNA to check it against. The CDR3 extends over 16 amino acids. The germline gives CDR1 MNHEY, CDR2 SVGEGT. This chain's CDR3 is CASRVWGTTTNEKLFF.

The chain carries TRBV5-6 and TRBJ1-4. This CDR3 is 18 amino acids long. CDR1 is SGHDT, CDR2 YYEEEE, per germline. The chain's CDR3 is CASSLLGLRLATNEKLFF.

V is TRBV5-1 and J is TRBJ2-2. Germline values: CDR1 SGHRS, CDR2 YFSETQ. This CDR3 spans 15 amino acids. The CDR3 protein is CASSLAAGYTGELFF.

Considering frequency, this clonotype is medium-sized. This sequence joins TRBV19 and TRBJ2-2; checking the TCRdb D call of TRBD1 is not possible without DNA. The CDR3 loop spans 15 amino acids. Per the germline V gene, CDR1 is LNHDA and CDR2 is SQIVND (reference sequence). CDR3 protein: CASSSPGTYTGELFF.

This clonotype is classed as medium-sized by frequency. This chain links TRBV29-1 with TRBJ2-7; with no DNA, the TCRdb D assignment of TRBD1 cannot be verified. The CDR3 length is 15 residues. CDR1 is SQVTM, CDR2 ANQGSEA, per germline. The CDR3 is CSVGAGDLLSYEQYF.

The chain is built from TRBV12-3 or TRBV12-4 and TRBJ1-6; TCRdb's D call of TRBD1 is untestable without DNA. The CDR3 is made up of 14 amino acids. The CDR3 protein is CASSPGTGDSPLHF.

V is TRBV30 and J is TRBJ1-2. CDR1 and CDR2 (germline): GTSNPN, SVGIG (reference sequence). This CDR3 is 12 amino acids long. The CDR3 here is CAWSVGVGGYTF.

The genes are TRBV6-5 and TRBJ2-5. Germline assignment: CDR1 MNHEY and CDR2 SVGAGI. The CDR3 totals 15 residues. The CDR3 region is CASSYGFGEVETQYF.

The chain uses TRBV6-5 and TRBJ1-1; TCRdb indicates TRBD1, and absent DNA this call remains unverified. Germline CDR1 is MNHEY and CDR2 is SVGAGI. This CDR3 spans 14 amino acids. CDR3 amino acids: CASSSPGGLTEAFF.